This entry concerns a single TCR beta chain. These data come from a study of blood T cell repertoires in COVID-19. Authors' processing steps: Estimates of nucleated cell counts were drawn from the amplification of reference gene primers. This table comes from immunoSEQ multiplex PCR, and its TCRdb copy is limited to in-frame clones, with some not included. V, J and clone size are those of that table, while D and trimming were read from the DNA. The repertoire holds more than 200,000 clones, with 75% to 85% as singletons. The V end was cut by 4 bases, the J end by 1 base, with 17 bases between. CDR3 length equals 16 residues. From germline, CDR1 is SGDLS and CDR2 YYNGEE.

Sample: peripheral blood. The receptor comes from an elderly woman with COVID-19, enrolled during active disease. The J gene is TRBJ1-1, the V gene TRBV9; D remains ambiguous. The CDR3 loop reads CASSPQPESGNTEAFF. In nucleotides, the CDR3 is TGTGCCAGCAGCCCGCAACCGGAGTCCGGGAACACTGAAGCTTTCTTT. Looking up the rest from reference TRBV9 and TRBJ1-1 gives the full variable domain: DSGVTQTPKHLITATGQRVTLRCSPRSGDLSVYWYQQSLDQGLQFLIQYYNGEERAKGNILERFSAQQFPDLHSELNLSSLELGDSALYFCASSPQPESGNTEAFFGQGTRLTVV.